This is a list of T cell receptor beta chains from one sample in a study of shared clonotypes between healthy human individuals. Method: immunoSEQ multiplex PCR; TCRdb's copy keeps in-frame clones and lacks some. This table has around 1,900,000 clones, 90% to 95% appearing once. Sequenced input: naive CD8+ T cells from PBMCs. The origin of the receptors is a man aged 18-30 years in good health. Some clones in this sample may be carry-over from other donors' samples. The CDR3 runs from the conserved cysteine through the conserved F or W. A D gene is named only where the DNA matches it firmly. Clone sizes are given selectively: once, few, many, or a class where the clone is expanded.

V	J	D	size	DNA	CDR3
TRBV27	TRBJ2-3	NA	NA	TGTGCCAGCAGTTTGGGATACTCTAGCACAGATACGCAGTATTTT	CASSLGYSSTDTQYF
TRBV7-6	TRBJ2-7	NA	NA	TGTGCCACCGGGCCCGGCCGAGGCTACGAGCAGTACTTC	CATGPGRGYEQYF
TRBV14	TRBJ1-2	NA	NA	TGTGCCAGCAGCAGCGTGTACAACGGCTACACCTTC	CASSSVYNGYTF
TRBV4-3	TRBJ2-7	TRBD1	once	TGCGCCAGCAGCCAAGCACGACAGGGGCTTGGCTCCTACGAGCAGTACTTC	CASSQARQGLGSYEQYF
TRBV11-2	TRBJ2-7	NA	NA	TGTGCCAGCAGCTTTAATCTTGGACGACCCTACGAGCAGTACTTC	CASSFNLGRPYEQYF
TRBV7-8	TRBJ2-3	NA	NA	TGTGCCAGCACCATTTGGGGAGATACGCAGTATTTT	CASTIWGDTQYF
TRBV11-2	TRBJ2-7	NA	NA	TGTGCCAGCAGCTTAGGCTTTGGCACCGCCTACGAGCAGTACTTC	CASSLGFGTAYEQYF
TRBV9	TRBJ2-7	TRBD1	NA	TGTGCCAGCAGCCCTACAGGGGCAACCTACGAGCAGTACTTC	CASSPTGATYEQYF
TRBV6-1	TRBJ1-5	NA	NA	TGTGCCAGTACAGTTTTTAAGGAGCCCCAGCATTTT	CASTVFKEPQHF
TRBV10-3	TRBJ2-1	NA	once	TGTGCCATCAGTGATGACCTTAGCGTCCTTTCATACAATGAGCAGTTCTTC	CAISDDLSVLSYNEQFF
TRBV25-1	TRBJ2-4	NA	NA	TGTGCCAGCAGCACAGCCAAAAACATTCAGTACTTC	CASSTAKNIQYF
TRBV6-5	TRBJ1-2	TRBD1	NA	TGTGCCAGCAGTTACCCCAGACAGGGGAAAGATGGCTACACCTTC	CASSYPRQGKDGYTF
TRBV10-3	TRBJ2-7	TRBD2	NA	TGTGCCATCAGTGAACCCGGGACTAGTTACGAGCAGTACTTC	CAISEPGTSYEQYF
TRBV19	TRBJ2-3	NA	NA	TGTGCCAGTAGTATCGGGAGCACAGATACGCAGTATTTT	CASSIGSTDTQYF
TRBV4-2	TRBJ1-5	NA	NA	TGTGCCAGCAGCCAAGTGGTAAATCCGAATCAGCCCCAGCATTTT	CASSQVVNPNQPQHF
TRBV7-3	TRBJ1-2	NA	NA	TGTGCCAGCAGCTTAACGGTCCAGGGCGGTGATGGCTACACCTTC	CASSLTVQGGDGYTF
TRBV28	TRBJ2-7	NA	NA	TGTGCCAGCACCAAGGGGAGGGGGCTACCCTACGAGCAGTACTTC	CASTKGRGLPYEQYF
TRBV27	TRBJ2-2	NA	NA	TGTGCCAGCAGTTTGTGGGGCGGAAGGTGGGAGCTGTTTTTT	CASSLWGGRWELFF
TRBV7-9	TRBJ2-1	TRBD1	NA	TGTGCCAGCAGCTTACTTGGACAGGGTCACAATGAGCAGTTCTTC	CASSLLGQGHNEQFF
TRBV28	TRBJ2-7	NA	NA	TGTGCCAGCAGCCTTACCTTAAGGGTAGTACCCGAGCAGTACTTC	CASSLTLRVVPEQYF
TRBV29-1	TRBJ2-7	NA	NA	TGCAGCGTTGACTCGCAGGACTCCTACGAGCAGTACTTC	CSVDSQDSYEQYF
TRBV28	TRBJ2-7	NA	NA	TGTGCCAGCAGCGCTCGTACAGAATACGAGCAGTACTTC	CASSARTEYEQYF
TRBV5-5	TRBJ2-7	NA	NA	TGTGCCAGCAGCTTGGGCCAGGGACCCTACGAGCAGTACTTC	CASSLGQGPYEQYF
TRBV19	TRBJ2-5	NA	NA	TGTGCCAGTAGTATAGATCGGGACTCACCCAATAACGGGGAGACCCAGTACTTC	CASSIDRDSPNNGETQYF
TRBV11-2	TRBJ1-1	NA	NA	TGTGCCAGCAGCTTAAGCCGGGGATGGAACACTGAAGCTTTCTTT	CASSLSRGWNTEAFF
TRBV5-1	TRBJ2-2	NA	NA	TGCGCCAGCAGCTTGGGACGGGTTACGAACACCGGGGAGCTGTTTTTT	CASSLGRVTNTGELFF
TRBV4-2	TRBJ2-1	TRBD2	NA	TGTGCCAGCAGCCAAAAGTCACCGGGACTAGCCTACAATGAGCAGTTCTTC	CASSQKSPGLAYNEQFF
TRBV15	TRBJ2-7	TRBD1	NA	TGTGCCACCAGCACCTTAAAGACAGGGGCCTACGAGCAGTACTTC	CATSTLKTGAYEQYF
TRBV7-2	TRBJ2-7	NA	NA	TGTGCCAGCACGACCCCCTTAGGGCCCGAGCAGTACTTC	CASTTPLGPEQYF
TRBV4-1	TRBJ2-7	TRBD2	NA	TGCGCCAGCAGCCAAAGCGGGCTAGCGGGCTACGAGCAGTACTTC	CASSQSGLAGYEQYF
TRBV27	TRBJ1-1	TRBD1	NA	TGTGCCAGCAGGGACAGGTTGAACACTGAAGCTTTCTTT	CASRDRLNTEAFF
TRBV21-1	TRBJ1-1	NA	NA	TGTGCCAGCAGCAAAGCGCCCCCCAGGGGGGTATTCACTGAAGCTTTCTTT	CASSKAPPRGVFTEAFF
TRBV19	TRBJ1-1	NA	NA	TGTGCCAGTAGTCGAAGCGGGAGGTTCACTGAAGCTTTCTTT	CASSRSGRFTEAFF
TRBV27	TRBJ1-5	NA	NA	TGTGCCAGCAGTCGACGGGCCAGCGACGGCAGCAATCAGCCCCAGCATTTT	CASSRRASDGSNQPQHF
TRBV5-6	TRBJ2-7	NA	NA	TGTGCCAGCAGCTTCCGCACAGGGCGGAGACGGGAGCAGTACTTC	CASSFRTGRRREQYF
TRBV28	TRBJ1-1	TRBD1	NA	TGTGCCAGCACTCCCCGGGACAGGAACACTGAAGCTTTCTTT	CASTPRDRNTEAFF
TRBV2	TRBJ2-5	TRBD2	NA	TGTGCCAGCAGTCTGACTAGCGGGAGGGAAGAGACCCAGTACTTC	CASSLTSGREETQYF
TRBV6-5	TRBJ1-4	TRBD1	NA	TGTGCCAGCAGTTACTCAGACAGGGAGGGGGAAAAACTGTTTTTT	CASSYSDREGEKLFF
TRBV7-8	TRBJ2-7	NA	once	TGTGCCAGCAGCTTGAAGGGGGGGGCCTACGAGCAGTACTTC	CASSLKGGAYEQYF
TRBV5-8	TRBJ1-2	NA	NA	TGTGCCAGCAGCTTGAGAGAGGCTAACTATGGCTACACCTTC	CASSLREANYGYTF